A single sample gave rise to the 24 T cell receptor beta chains below, sequenced in a study of shared clonotypes between healthy human individuals. This table comes from immunoSEQ multiplex PCR, and its TCRdb copy is limited to in-frame clones, with some not included. The top ten clones hold 11% of a sample with a few hundred thousand clones, 50% to 75% of them seen once. The sample taken for sequencing was memory CD4+ T cells sorted from blood. Regarding subset: CD45RA-negative fraction. These receptors were taken from a young man in good health.

V usage is TRBV2 and J usage is TRBJ2-3; no clear D. CDR1 and CDR2 (germline): SNHLY, FYNNEI. The V and J ends lost 0 bases and 0 bases respectively, with 13 bases between them. CDR3 size: 17 residues. This chain's CDR3 is CASSEAHIGRSTDTQYF. As DNA, the CDR3 is TGTGCCAGCAGTGAAGCGCACATCGGTCGTAGCACAGATACGCAGTATTTT.

The table lists this clone with many counts. This CDR3 is CASSLERENYGYTF. The CDR3 DNA is TGTGCCAGCAGCTTAGAACGGGAGAACTATGGCTACACCTTC. The V call is TRBV7-9, the J call TRBJ1-2; no reliable D call. This CDR3 region has 14 residues. The V end lost 1 base, the J end lost 2 bases, and 8 bases lay between the germline ends. The V gene's germline CDR1 is SEHNR and CDR2 FQNEAQ (reference sequence).

This clone turned up a few times. The chain joins TRBV4-3 to TRBJ1-5; D is ambiguous. The germline gives CDR1 LGHNA, CDR2 YSLEER. V gave up 2 bases and J gave up 4 bases, with 12 bases separating them. CDR3 length: 15 residues. CDR3 loop: CASSQTAINNQPQHF. Written as DNA, the CDR3 is TGCGCCAGCAGCCAAACCGCGATAAATAATCAGCCCCAGCATTTT.

The chain links TRBV2 to TRBJ2-3; D is uncertain. Germline loops: CDR1 SNHLY, CDR2 FYNNEI. Trimming took off 5 bases at V and 0 bases at J, with 9 bases between the two ends. This CDR3 spans 14 amino acids. CDR3 sequence: CASSKQTSTDTQYF. The DNA for the CDR3 is TGTGCCAGCAGTAAACAGACTAGCACAGATACGCAGTATTTT.

This chain uses TRBV2 with TRBJ2-2, with D unresolved. Germline assignment: CDR1 SNHLY and CDR2 FYNNEI. Deletions cut 4 bases from V and 3 bases from J, with 9 bases between. This CDR3 has 14 amino acids. CDR3 sequence (DNA): TGTGCCAGCAGTGCCCGAGGAGACACCGGGGAGCTGTTTTTT. Its protein product is CASSARGDTGELFF. The full variable domain, rest sourced from reference TRBV2 and TRBJ2-2, is EPEVTQTPSHQVTQMGQEVILRCVPISNHLYFYWYRQILGQKVEFLVSFYNNEISEKSEIFDDQFSVERPDGSNFTLKIRSTKLEDSAMYFCASSARGDTGELFFGEGSRLTVL.

The table lists this clone with a few counts. The chain joins TRBV5-5 to TRBJ1-3; weak D call: TRBD1 (6 bases). Per germline, CDR1 SGHKS and CDR2 YYEKEE (reference sequence). This CDR3 comprises 13 residues. The ends were cut back, 2 bases at V and 15 bases at J, with 18 bases in the middle. The CDR3: CASSLSPQGTRYF. The CDR3 DNA reads as TGTGCCAGCAGCTTATCACCGCAAGGGACAAGATATTTT.

The rearrangement joins TRBV5-7 to TRBJ1-5; D uncertain. TRBV5-7 is an ORF for which the function is uncertain. Trimming shortened V by 0 bases and J by 4 bases, and 8 bases separated the two germline ends. The CDR3 loop spans 14 amino acids. CDR3 coding DNA: TGTGCCAGCAGCTTGGAAGCCGGTAATCAGCCCCAGCATTTT. Translation: CASSLEAGNQPQHF.

Concerning this clone: The same CDR3 also results from other DNA sequences found in this sample. The V call is TRBV18, the J call TRBJ2-6; D not resolved. CDR3 length: 13 amino acids. Trimming cost V 6 bases and J 4 bases, with 7 bases left between them. Germline CDR1 and CDR2: KGHSH and LQKENI. The CDR3 nucleotides read TGTGCCAGCTCCCCCTCCGGGGCCAACGTCCTGACTTTC. Translation: CASSPSGANVLTF.

This clone was seen a few times. The chain has TRBV5-5 and TRBJ2-7; TRBD1 matches 9 bases. After removal of 2 bases from V and 2 bases from J, the junction contained 2 bases not matched to a gene. The germline V gene encodes CDR1 SGHKS and CDR2 YYEKEE (reference sequence). This CDR3 is built from 14 residues. CDR3 sequence (DNA): TGTGCCAGCAGCTTCGGGACAGGGACCTACGAGCAGTACTTC. Protein product: CASSFGTGTYEQYF.

The chain carries TRBV19 and TRBJ1-5; D ambiguous. The germline V gene encodes CDR1 LNHDA and CDR2 SQIVND (reference sequence). Trimming cost V 3 bases and J 5 bases, with 14 bases left between them. The CDR3 totals 15 residues. DNA for the CDR3: TGTGCCAGTAGTATTCCCGACGGGTACTATCAGCCCCAGCATTTT. Residues: CASSIPDGYYQPQHF. Variable domain in full (rest from reference TRBV19 and TRBJ1-5): DGGITQSPKYLFRKEGQNVTLSCEQNLNHDAMYWYRQDPGQGLRLIYYSQIVNDFQKGDIAEGYSVSREKKESFPLTVTSAQKNPTAFYLCASSIPDGYYQPQHFGDGTRLSIL.

J is TRBJ2-3 and V is TRBV10-3, with TRBD2 identical over 7 bases. Trimming removed 4 bases from V and 5 bases from J; junction bases left unmatched: 12. Germline V gene lookup returns CDR1 ENHRY and CDR2 SYGVKD. The CDR3 has 16 amino acids. CDR3: CAISATGGRAQDTQYF. The CDR3 nucleotides read TGTGCCATCAGTGCCACTGGGGGGAGGGCCCAAGATACGCAGTATTTT.

The J gene is TRBJ2-7, the V gene TRBV5-1; possible D gene TRBD1, 6 bases. The germline V and J ends were trimmed by 4 bases and 5 bases, with 10 bases remaining between them. This CDR3 region has 12 residues. From germline, CDR1 is SGHRS and CDR2 YFSETQ. CDR3 DNA: TGCGCCAGCAGCCTCGGACAGCACGAGCAGTACTTC. Its translation is CASSLGQHEQYF.

Judged by abundance, this clone is medium-sized. The same CDR3 is also encoded by other DNA sequences in this sample. CDR3 loop: CASTGTGNQPQHF. CDR3 DNA: TGTGCCAGCACCGGGACAGGGAATCAGCCCCAGCATTTT. The V and J genes are TRBV2 and TRBJ1-5; TRBD1 matches 9 bases. Losses at the gene ends were 7 bases for V and 4 bases for J; bases not matched to a gene: 2. The CDR3 is made up of 13 amino acids. Germline assignment: CDR1 SNHLY and CDR2 FYNNEI.

The rearrangement links TRBV7-9 to TRBJ1-2; D remains unclear. The CDR3 sequence is 13 residues long. The ends were cut back, 5 bases at V and 7 bases at J, with 14 bases in the middle. In germline, CDR1 is SEHNR, CDR2 FQNEAQ (reference sequence). As DNA, the CDR3 is TGTGCCAGCAGCCCCTCATTGGCTCTTGGCTACACCTTC. Amino acids: CASSPSLALGYTF.

This clone was seen just once. This chain joins TRBV28 and TRBJ2-5; 7 nucleotides line up with TRBD1. The CDR3 sequence is 13 residues long. Germline assignment: CDR1 MDHEN and CDR2 SYDVKM. V lost 5 bases to trimming and J lost 5 bases; unmatched junction nucleotides: 5. The DNA of the CDR3 is TGTGCCAGCAGTGAAGGACAGGCGGAGACCCAGTACTTC. As protein: CASSEGQAETQYF.

The chain carries TRBV7-2 and TRBJ2-7, with TRBD1 identical over 7 bases. Per the germline V gene, CDR1 is SGHTA and CDR2 is FQGNSA. The CDR3 consists of 14 residues. V trimming: 7 bases; J trimming: 0 bases; junction bases outside the gene matches: 6. CDR3 loop: CASTPDRFSYEQYF. For the CDR3, the DNA is TGTGCCAGCACCCCGGACAGGTTCTCCTACGAGCAGTACTTC.

V gene TRBV28 combines with J gene TRBJ2-1, with 10 bases that match TRBD2. V trimming: 7 bases; J trimming: 9 bases; junction bases outside the gene matches: 15. This CDR3 spans 16 amino acids. CDR1 and CDR2 (germline): MDHEN, SYDVKM. This CDR3 reads CASTPPSGSDVGEQFF. In DNA form, the CDR3 reads TGTGCCAGCACCCCCCCTAGCGGGAGCGATGTTGGTGAGCAGTTCTTC. Drawing the rest from reference TRBV28 and TRBJ2-1, the complete variable domain is DVKVTQSSRYLVKRTGEKVFLECVQDMDHENMFWYRQDPGLGLRLIYFSYDVKMKEKGDIPEGYSVSREKKERFSLILESASTNQTSMYLCASTPPSGSDVGEQFFGPGTRLTVL.

The chain links TRBV15 to TRBJ2-7; possibly TRBD1 or TRBD2 for D (5 bases each). The germline CDR1 and CDR2 sequences are LNHNV and YYDKDF (reference sequence). CDR3 length: 14 residues. V lost 0 bases and J lost 6, with 12 bases in between. In DNA form, the CDR3 reads TGTGCCACCAGCAGAGATCTAGCAGGGACCGAGCAGTACTTC. This gives the protein CATSRDLAGTEQYF. The full variable domain, its missing parts supplied by reference TRBV15 and TRBJ2-7, is DAMVIQNPRYQVTQFGKPVTLSCSQTLNHNVMYWYQQKSSQAPKLLFHYYDKDFNNEADTPDNFQSRRPNTSFCFLDIRSPGLGDTAMYLCATSRDLAGTEQYFGPGTRLTVT.

This rearrangement joins TRBV7-2 to TRBJ2-7; no clear D. CDR3 length equals 12 residues. Looked up from germline, CDR1 is SGHTA and CDR2 is FQGNSA. V lost 5 bases to trimming and J lost 6 bases, with 11 bases between them. The CDR3 spells CASSPSVREQYF. The CDR3 nucleotides read TGTGCCAGCAGCCCCTCGGTCCGCGAGCAGTACTTC.

This chain uses TRBV28 with TRBJ1-4, with D perhaps matching TRBD1 (5 bases). The ends were cut back, 5 bases at V and 7 bases at J, with 17 bases in the middle. CDR3 size: 15 residues. Germline CDR1 and CDR2: MDHEN and SYDVKM. As DNA, the CDR3 is TGTGCCAGCAGTCCTCCAGGGAATCGGGGTGAAAAACTGTTTTTT. Translating gives CASSPPGNRGEKLFF.

CDR3 sequence (DNA): TGTGCCATCAGTGTCCACCGGGACAACTACGAGCAGTACTTC. Translated, it gives CAISVHRDNYEQYF. The V gene is TRBV10-3, the J gene TRBJ2-7, with D possibly matching TRBD1 (6 bases). This CDR3 is built from 14 residues. The ends were cut back, 4 bases at V and 3 bases at J, with 13 bases in the middle. Germline V gene lookup returns CDR1 ENHRY and CDR2 SYGVKD.

This sequence joins TRBV19 and TRBJ2-1; no firm D call. Trimming removed 1 base at V and 6 bases at J, with 16 bases between. The germline CDR1 and CDR2 sequences are LNHDA and SQIVND (reference sequence). The CDR3 extends over 16 amino acids. The CDR3 loop is CASSIGFQLDRNEQFF. The CDR3 nucleotides are TGTGCCAGTAGTATAGGCTTCCAGCTTGACCGCAATGAGCAGTTCTTC.

This chain connects TRBV11-1 to TRBJ2-5; 12 bases align to TRBD2. The CDR3 has 15 residues. The germline gives CDR1 SGHAT, CDR2 FQDESV (reference sequence). V shed 5 bases, J shed 1 base, and the junction held 2 bases outside the gene matches. The CDR3 bases are TGTGCCAGCAGCCGGACTAGCGGGGTCCAAGAGACCCAGTACTTC. Protein product: CASSRTSGVQETQYF. Complete variable domain (other parts from reference TRBV11-1 and TRBJ2-5): EAEVAQSPRYKITEKSQAVAFWCDPISGHATLYWYRQILGQGPELLVQFQDESVVDDSQLPKDRFSAERLKGVDSTLKIQPAELGDSAMYLCASSRTSGVQETQYFGPGTRLLVL.

The chain combines TRBV5-4 with TRBJ2-1; TRBD2 agrees at 7 bases. The CDR3 spans 16 residues. The V gene end was trimmed by 0 bases and the J gene end by 2 bases; junction bases not matched to a gene: 5. CDR1 is SGHNT and CDR2 is YYREEE in the germline V gene (reference sequence). The CDR3 spells CASSLDVGRPYNEQFF. Here the CDR3 DNA reads TGTGCCAGCAGCTTGGATGTCGGGAGGCCCTACAATGAGCAGTTCTTC. The full variable domain, its missing parts supplied by reference TRBV5-4 and TRBJ2-1, is ETGVTQSPTHLIKTRGQQVTLRCSSQSGHNTVSWYQQALGQGPQFIFQYYREEENGRGNFPPRFSGLQFPNYSSELNVNALELDDSALYLCASSLDVGRPYNEQFFGPGTRLTVL.